The 16 T cell receptor beta chains given below trace back to one sample, sequenced in a study of CXCR3-negative and CXCR3-positive naive CD8 T cells. UMI-labeled 5' RACE yielded the TRB cDNA libraries. TCRdb reanalyzed the 5' RACE reads and collapses them to one entry per CDR3 protein, without DNA. Found here are 130,000 or so distinct CDR3 sequences; the top ten clones hold roughly 0.3%. Sequencing input: naive CXCR3- CD8+ T cells from blood. Regarding subset: CD45RO-CCR7+CD27+CD95- naive CD8+ T cells lacking CXCR3 (TNR3-). The receptors here all came from a human donor in good health. Some clones in this sample may be carry-over from other donors' samples.

The chain couples TRBV5-1 to TRBJ2-1; the TCRdb D gene call, TRBD1, has no DNA to confirm it. The CDR3 contains 14 residues. Per germline, CDR1 SGHRS and CDR2 YFSETQ. The CDR3 sequence is CATRPGADYNEQFF. Together with reference TRBV5-1 and TRBJ2-1, the CDR3 gives the full variable domain: KAGVTQTPRYLIKTRGQQVTLSCSPISGHRSVSWYQQTPGQGLQFLFEYFSETQRNKGNFPGRFSGRQFSNSRSEMNVSTLELGDSALYLCATRPGADYNEQFFGPGTRLTVL.

V gene TRBV15 combines with J gene TRBJ2-6; TCRdb's D call of TRBD1 is untestable without DNA. Germline-derived CDR1 and CDR2 are LNHNV and YYDKDF (reference sequence). The CDR3 runs 17 residues. The CDR3 reads CATGRDRALSGANVLTF.

The CDR3: CASSPTRGDAQETQYF. This chain links TRBV12-3 or TRBV12-4 with TRBJ2-5; TCRdb designates TRBD1, a call that cannot be tested without DNA. The length of the CDR3 is 16 residues.

The rearrangement links TRBV5-5 to TRBJ1-2; TCRdb reports TRBD1, a call that lacks DNA to check it against. This CDR3 is built from 15 residues. Per germline, CDR1 SGHKS and CDR2 YYEKEE (reference sequence). CDR3 residues: CASSLPGRGNYGYTF.

The gene calls are TRBV28 and TRBJ2-7; as DNA is missing, the TRBD1 call by TCRdb cannot be tested. The CDR3 consists of 16 residues. CDR1 is MDHEN, CDR2 SYDVKM, per germline. The CDR3 spells CASSPRLGGMRYEQYF.

The chain has TRBV12-3 or TRBV12-4 and TRBJ2-1; absent DNA, TCRdb's TRBD1 call cannot be checked. This CDR3 spans 16 amino acids. The CDR3 is CASINTGTGDYNEQFF.

CDR3: CASRVSTSGEQFF. J is TRBJ2-1 and V is TRBV12-3 or TRBV12-4; TCRdb selects TRBD2, and the lack of DNA leaves this call unchecked. CDR3 length: 13 residues.

The chain employs TRBV5-1 and TRBJ2-7; absent DNA, TCRdb's TRBD1 call cannot be checked. Germline assignment: CDR1 SGHRS and CDR2 YFSETQ. This CDR3 spans 14 amino acids. CDR3 protein: CASSLEGGTPEQYF.

V is TRBV3-1 and J is TRBJ2-3; TCRdb picks TRBD1, but there is no DNA to check that call. The germline CDR1 and CDR2 sequences are LGHDT and YNNKEL (reference sequence). The CDR3 extends over 18 amino acids. The CDR3 reads CASSQEYGGTFGTDTQYF.

The V gene is TRBV20-1, the J gene TRBJ1-4; lacking DNA, the TRBD1 call made by TCRdb goes unchecked. Germline values: CDR1 DFQATT, CDR2 SNEGSKA (reference sequence). The CDR3 consists of 21 residues. Here the CDR3 reads CSAYGDWTGEDARLTNEKLFF.

This rearrangement joins TRBV7-9 to TRBJ2-7. The CDR3 contains 14 residues. The germline CDR1 and CDR2 sequences are SEHNR and FQNEAQ (reference sequence). The CDR3 spells CASSRVEKTYEQYF.

This chain links TRBV3-1 with TRBJ2-7; the D gene TCRdb calls, TRBD1, cannot be checked with no DNA. The CDR3 length is 15 residues. Per the germline V gene, CDR1 is LGHDT and CDR2 is YNNKEL (reference sequence). The CDR3 loop is CASSQGRQDPGEQYF.

The chain employs TRBV20-1 and TRBJ2-7; no DNA is available, so the TRBD1 call from TCRdb remains unchecked. Per germline, CDR1 DFQATT and CDR2 SNEGSKA (reference sequence). This CDR3 region has 15 residues. The CDR3 sequence: CSARLPRTGYYEQYF.

The chain couples TRBV30 to TRBJ2-1; absent DNA, TCRdb's TRBD2 call cannot be checked. Germline CDR1 is GTSNPN and CDR2 is SVGIG (reference sequence). CDR3 length: 12 residues. This CDR3 is CAWSVGPNEQFF.

The rearrangement joins TRBV7-2 to TRBJ1-2. Per the germline V gene, CDR1 is SGHTA and CDR2 is FQGNSA. This CDR3 is built from 11 residues. The CDR3: CASGLREGYTF.

The chain carries TRBV6-5 and TRBJ1-1. Germline V gene lookup returns CDR1 MNHEY and CDR2 SVGAGI. This CDR3 region has 13 residues. CDR3 region: CASSYVDGAEAFF.